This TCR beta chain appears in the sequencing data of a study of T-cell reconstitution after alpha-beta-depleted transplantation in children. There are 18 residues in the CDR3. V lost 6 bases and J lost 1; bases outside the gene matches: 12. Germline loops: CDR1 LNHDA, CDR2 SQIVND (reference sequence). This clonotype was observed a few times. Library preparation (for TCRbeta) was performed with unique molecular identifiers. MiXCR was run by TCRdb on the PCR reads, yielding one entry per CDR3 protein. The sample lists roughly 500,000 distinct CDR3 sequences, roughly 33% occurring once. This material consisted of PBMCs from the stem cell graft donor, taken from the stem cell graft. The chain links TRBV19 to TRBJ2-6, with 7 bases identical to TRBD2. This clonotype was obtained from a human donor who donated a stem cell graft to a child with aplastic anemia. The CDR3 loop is CASSGRQGLFSGANVLTF. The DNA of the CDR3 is TGTGCCAGTAGCGGCCGGCAGGGACTATTTTCTGGGGCCAACGTCCTGACTTTC.